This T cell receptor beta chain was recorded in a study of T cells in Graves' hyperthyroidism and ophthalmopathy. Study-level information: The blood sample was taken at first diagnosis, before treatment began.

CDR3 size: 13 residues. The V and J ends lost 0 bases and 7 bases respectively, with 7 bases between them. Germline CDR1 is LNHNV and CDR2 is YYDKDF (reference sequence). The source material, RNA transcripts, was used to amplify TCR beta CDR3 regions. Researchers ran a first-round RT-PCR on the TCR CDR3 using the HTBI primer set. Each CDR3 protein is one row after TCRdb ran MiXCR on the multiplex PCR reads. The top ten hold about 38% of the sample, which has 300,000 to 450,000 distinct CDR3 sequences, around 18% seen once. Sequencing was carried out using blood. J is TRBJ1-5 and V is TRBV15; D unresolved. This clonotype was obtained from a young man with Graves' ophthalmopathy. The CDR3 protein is CATSREVPQPQHF. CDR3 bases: TGTGCCACCAGCAGAGAGGTGCCCCAGCCCCAGCATTTT.